This T cell receptor beta chain originates from a study of metastatic and nonmetastatic thyroid tumors. About the research overall: Blood and tumor or nodule tissue repertoires from malignant and benign thyroid patients were compared.

No patient received treatment before thyroid surgery. This clone appeared once. Its antigen is currently unknown. In the original workflow: Clinicopathological groups differed in CDR3, with these differences serving to build a distant-metastasis classifier for papillary thyroid cancer. Using MiXCR, TCRdb re-called clones from the PCR reads. TCRdb assigned the V and J calls; the authors' analysis was not used. The top ten hold around 22% of the sample, which has tens of thousands of clones, about 45% seen once. V lost 2 bases, J lost 4 bases, and 15 bases lay in between. There are 15 residues in the CDR3. Germline values: CDR1 MNHEY, CDR2 SVGEGT. Findings and caveats of the study: Patients with malignant thyroid tumors reportedly had significantly higher TCR beta diversity than those with benign nodules, in blood and tumor.

The TCR originated in a male donor with papillary thyroid cancer or a benign thyroid nodule (not recorded which). Some clones in this sample may be carry-over from other donors' samples. The sequencing sample was made of tumor tissue. The chain has TRBV6-2 or TRBV6-3 and TRBJ2-7, with D possibly matching TRBD2 (5 bases). The CDR3 nucleotides are TGTGCCAGCAGTTACCCCCGATTGGGAGTATACGAGCAGTACTTC. This encodes CASSYPRLGVYEQYF.